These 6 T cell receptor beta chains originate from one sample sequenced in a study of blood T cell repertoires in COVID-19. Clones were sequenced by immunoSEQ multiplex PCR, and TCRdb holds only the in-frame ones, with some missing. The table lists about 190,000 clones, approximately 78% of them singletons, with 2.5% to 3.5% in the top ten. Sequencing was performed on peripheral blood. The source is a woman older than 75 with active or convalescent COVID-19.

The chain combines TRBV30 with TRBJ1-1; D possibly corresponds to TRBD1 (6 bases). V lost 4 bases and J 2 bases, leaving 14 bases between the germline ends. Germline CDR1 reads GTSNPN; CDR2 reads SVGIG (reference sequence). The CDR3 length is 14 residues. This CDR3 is CAWIRGLYNTEAFF. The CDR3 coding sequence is TGTGCCTGGATCAGGGGACTATACAACACTGAAGCTTTCTTT.

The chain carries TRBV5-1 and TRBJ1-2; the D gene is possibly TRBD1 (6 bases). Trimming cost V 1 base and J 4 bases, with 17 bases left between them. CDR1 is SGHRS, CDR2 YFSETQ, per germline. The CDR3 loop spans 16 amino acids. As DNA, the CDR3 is TGCGCCAGCAGCTTGCTGGGGGGGGCCTTGAGCTATGGCTACACCTTC. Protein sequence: CASSLLGGALSYGYTF. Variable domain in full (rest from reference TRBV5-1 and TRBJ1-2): KAGVTQTPRYLIKTRGQQVTLSCSPISGHRSVSWYQQTPGQGLQFLFEYFSETQRNKGNFPGRFSGRQFSNSRSEMNVSTLELGDSALYLCASSLLGGALSYGYTFGSGTRLTVV.

Here the CDR3 reads CASSPGGGRMNTEAFF. The CDR3 DNA sequence: TGTGCCAGCAGCCCCGGGGGGGGCAGGATGAACACTGAAGCTTTCTTT. V usage is TRBV5-5 and J usage is TRBJ1-1, with a possible D match to TRBD1 (6 bases). Trimming removed 4 bases from V and 0 bases from J, with 16 bases in between. The CDR3 spans 16 residues. Germline V gives CDR1 SGHKS, CDR2 YYEKEE (reference sequence).

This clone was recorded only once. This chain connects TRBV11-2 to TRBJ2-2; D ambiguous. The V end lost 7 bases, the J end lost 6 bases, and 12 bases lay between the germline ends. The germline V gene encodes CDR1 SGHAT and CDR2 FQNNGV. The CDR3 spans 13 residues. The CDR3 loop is CASTPTEPGELFF. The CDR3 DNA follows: TGTGCCAGCACACCTACGGAGCCCGGGGAGCTGTTTTTT.

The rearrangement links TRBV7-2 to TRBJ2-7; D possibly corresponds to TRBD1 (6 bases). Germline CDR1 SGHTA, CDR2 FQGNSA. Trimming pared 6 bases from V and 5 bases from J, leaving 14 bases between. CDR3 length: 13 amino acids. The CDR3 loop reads CASSRSWDNEQYF. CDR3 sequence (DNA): TGTGCCAGCAGTCGGTCGTGGGACAACGAGCAGTACTTC.

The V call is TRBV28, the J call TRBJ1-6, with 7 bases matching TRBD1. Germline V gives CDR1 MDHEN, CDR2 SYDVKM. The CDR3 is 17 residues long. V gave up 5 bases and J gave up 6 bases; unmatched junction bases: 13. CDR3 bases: TGTGCCAGCAGTCCCCTAGGGACAGTCTTAGGTAATTCACCCCTCCACTTT. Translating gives CASSPLGTVLGNSPLHF.